This T cell receptor (beta chain) is drawn from a study of CD8 T cells in ankylosing spondylitis. TCRdb re-analysed the 5' RACE reads in MiXCR, keeping a single row per CDR3 protein. The data show nearly 250,000 distinct CDR3 sequences, with over 30% seen just once and about 4.2% held by the top ten. In its sample, this clonotype was seen a few times. Trimming removed 2 bases from V and 4 bases from J, with 8 bases in between. The CDR3 has 13 residues. Per the germline V gene, CDR1 is SSHAT and CDR2 is FNYEAQ (reference sequence). The gene calls are TRBV7-7 and TRBJ2-5; no firm D call. The sample comprised blood, either unsorted or a sorted T cell fraction (not recorded which). The receptor's source is a male donor with ankylosing spondylitis or in good health (not recorded which). The CDR3 sequence: CASSLSQIETQYF. The CDR3, as DNA: TGTGCCAGCAGCTTATCACAGATAGAGACCCAGTACTTC.